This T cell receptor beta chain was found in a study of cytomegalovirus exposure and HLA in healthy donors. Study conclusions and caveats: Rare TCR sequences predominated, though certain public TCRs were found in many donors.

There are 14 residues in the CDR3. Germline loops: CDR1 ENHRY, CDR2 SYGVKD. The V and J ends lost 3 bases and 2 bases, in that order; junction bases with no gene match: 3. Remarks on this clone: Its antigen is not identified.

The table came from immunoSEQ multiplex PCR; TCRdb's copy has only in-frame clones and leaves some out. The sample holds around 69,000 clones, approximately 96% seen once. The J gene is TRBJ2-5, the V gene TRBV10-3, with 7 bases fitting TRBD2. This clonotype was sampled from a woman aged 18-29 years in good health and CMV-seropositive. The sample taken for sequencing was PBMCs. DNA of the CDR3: TGTGCCATCAGTGATCCGGGGGGACAAGAGACCCAGTACTTC. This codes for CAISDPGGQETQYF.